This T cell receptor beta chain was found in a study of CD8+ T cells in alopecia areata. On the study more broadly: Patients in the study were on tofacitinib for 6 to 18 months, then off it for 6 months. Study findings and constraints: The study found that many expanded lesional clones persisted in scalp and blood during tofacitinib.

The CDR3 consists of 13 residues. In germline, CDR1 is SGHAT, CDR2 FQNNGV. Trimming cost V 5 bases and J 2 bases, with 10 bases left between them. On this clone itself: Its target is not known. Other DNA sequences within the sample encode an identical CDR3.

Noted treatment: oral pan-JAK inhibitor, 5-10 mg twice daily. Extracted RNA was reverse transcribed into cDNA, the sequencing template. The method was immunoSEQ multiplex PCR; TCRdb's version includes in-frame clones alone and lacks a portion of them. The sample yields approximately 140,000 clones, around 82% seen once. V is TRBV11-2 and J is TRBJ2-7; D may be TRBD1 (6 bases). The TCR sequence derives from a human donor with alopecia areata. Sequences were derived from CD8+ T cells sorted from blood, sampled at week 4, from a patient treated with tofacitinib. In DNA, the CDR3 is TGTGCCAGCAGCCGGACAGTTGCCTACGAGCAGTACTTC. It yields the protein CASSRTVAYEQYF.